These 7 T cell receptor beta chains were sequenced from one sample in a study of blood T cell repertoires in COVID-19. The table came from immunoSEQ multiplex PCR; TCRdb's copy has only in-frame clones and leaves some out. This table holds 300,000 to 400,000 clones, 85% found once. Sequencing was carried out using PBMCs or T cells enriched from blood (not recorded which). The receptor set was obtained from a woman aged 30 to 39 who had been exposed to COVID-19.

DNA for the CDR3: TGCAGTGCTAGCTACGGGGAAAAACTGTTTTTT. Translation gives CSASYGEKLFF. The chain recombines TRBV20-1 with TRBJ1-4; D gene unclear. The V end was cut by 3 bases, the J end by 8 bases, with 7 bases between. CDR3 length: 11 residues. Germline values: CDR1 DFQATT, CDR2 SNEGSKA (reference sequence).

In its sample, this clone was seen many times. Additional DNA sequences in this sample encode the identical CDR3. The chain employs TRBV5-4 and TRBJ2-5; D perhaps matches TRBD2 (5 bases). Per germline, CDR1 SGHNT and CDR2 YYREEE (reference sequence). The CDR3 loop spans 15 amino acids. Trimming removed 0 bases from V and 1 base from J, with 10 bases in between. The CDR3 region is CASSLGGGSQETQYF. CDR3 bases: TGTGCCAGCAGCTTGGGGGGTGGGAGCCAAGAGACCCAGTACTTC.

This chain uses TRBV6-5 with TRBJ1-1, with D perhaps TRBD1 (6 bases). The CDR3 totals 13 residues. Germline V lookup: CDR1 MNHEY, CDR2 SVGAGI. Trimming left V 6 bases short and J 7 bases short, with 15 bases between. CDR3 sequence reads: CASSKPDRNEAFF. CDR3 DNA sequence: TGTGCCAGCAGCAAACCAGACAGGAATGAAGCTTTCTTT.

This clone was recorded only once. J is TRBJ2-7 and V is TRBV11-2; 7 bases align to TRBD1. CDR1 SGHAT and CDR2 FQNNGV come from the germline V gene. This CDR3 has 13 amino acids. The J segment lost 5 bases and the V segment lost 5 bases, leaving 6 bases of the junction unmatched. CDR3 sequence: CASSPTGKDEQYF. DNA for the CDR3: TGTGCCAGCAGCCCGACAGGGAAAGACGAGCAGTACTTC.

CDR3 sequence (DNA): TGTGCCAGCAGTCCTAGCGGGACTATCTCCTACAATGAGCAGTTCTTC. It is translated as CASSPSGTISYNEQFF. The rearrangement uses TRBV28 and TRBJ2-1; TRBD2 agrees at 9 bases. Losses at the gene ends were 5 bases for V and 0 bases for J; bases not matched to a gene: 5. The V gene's germline CDR1 is MDHEN and CDR2 SYDVKM. The CDR3 runs to 16 residues.

The chain is built from TRBV5-1 and TRBJ1-1; TRBD1 is a possible D gene (5 bases). V was cut by 4 bases and J by 2 bases, with 15 bases left in between. The CDR3 has 15 residues. CDR1 and CDR2 (germline): SGHRS, YFSETQ. This CDR3 reads CASSPPHTGNTEAFF. In nucleotides, the CDR3 is TGCGCCAGCAGCCCTCCTCATACAGGTAACACTGAAGCTTTCTTT.

The genes are TRBV28 and TRBJ1-6; TRBD1 matches 9 bases. CDR1 and CDR2 (germline): MDHEN, SYDVKM. This CDR3 contains 14 residues. V was pared by 6 bases and J by 6 bases, with 3 bases of the junction left unmatched. CDR3 sequence (DNA): TGTGCCAGCAGCTTGGACAGGGGTAATTCACCCCTCCACTTT. This encodes CASSLDRGNSPLHF.